These 14 T cell receptor beta chains came from one sample sequenced in a study of T-cell memory formation after mild COVID-19. TCRdb used MiXCR to reprocess the 5' RACE reads, holding one entry per CDR3 protein. Among about 390,000 distinct CDR3 sequences listed, roughly 15% were seen once. The sample taken for sequencing was PBMCs or a T cell subset sorted from them (not recorded which). All receptors derive from a man aged 18-30 years who had mild COVID-19 (a few samples of this study predate the infection). Cell type and time point are not known.

This clonotype has more than one count but fewer than ten. The V call is TRBV20-1, the J call TRBJ2-6; TRBD1 matches 7 bases. The V gene end was trimmed by 3 bases and the J gene end by 10 bases; junction bases not matched to a gene: 6. Germline assignment: CDR1 DFQATT and CDR2 SNEGSKA (reference sequence). CDR3 length: 13 amino acids. Here the CDR3 reads CSARETGFNVLTF. For the CDR3, the DNA is TGCAGTGCTAGGGAGACAGGGTTTAACGTCCTGACTTTC.

This clonotype turned up a few times. V and J are TRBV7-9 and TRBJ2-1; D uncertain. The CDR3 runs to 16 residues. V was shortened by 8 bases and J by 8 bases, with 25 bases between the two germline ends. Germline CDR1 and CDR2: SEHNR and FQNEAQ (reference sequence). CDR3 sequence reads: CASAPPFRINLHEQFF. CDR3 DNA sequence: TGTGCCAGCGCCCCTCCCTTCCGCATCAATCTCCATGAGCAGTTCTTC.

This clonotype was recorded a few times. The chain employs TRBV7-2 and TRBJ2-1, with 8 bases matching TRBD1. This CDR3 contains 14 residues. J lost 6 bases, V lost 2 bases, and 3 bases had no gene match. Looked up from germline, CDR1 is SGHTA and CDR2 is FQGNSA. CDR3 sequence: CASSLWDRLNEQFF. CDR3 nucleotides: TGTGCCAGCAGCTTATGGGACAGGCTCAATGAGCAGTTCTTC.

The chain employs TRBV15 and TRBJ2-2, with TRBD1 matching 7 bases. This CDR3 contains 14 residues. The ends lost 1 base at V and 6 bases at J; junction bases unmatched: 2. Germline lookup yields CDR1 LNHNV and CDR2 YYDKDF (reference sequence). CDR3 loop: CATSRGQGAGELFF. DNA for the CDR3: TGTGCCACCAGCAGAGGCCAGGGGGCCGGGGAGCTGTTTTTT. Full variable domain (outside the CDR3, taken from reference TRBV15 and TRBJ2-2): DAMVIQNPRYQVTQFGKPVTLSCSQTLNHNVMYWYQQKSSQAPKLLFHYYDKDFNNEADTPDNFQSRRPNTSFCFLDIRSPGLGDTAMYLCATSRGQGAGELFFGEGSRLTVL.

CDR3 sequence reads: CASRQWTEAFF. CDR3 DNA: TGTGCCAGCAGGCAGTGGACTGAAGCTTTCTTT. The chain employs TRBV6-1 and TRBJ1-1, with D uncertain. CDR1 is MNHNS and CDR2 is SASEGT in the germline V gene. The CDR3 has 11 residues. The germline V and J ends were trimmed by 6 bases and 5 bases, with 7 bases remaining between them.

This clonotype was observed a handful of times. The CDR3 nucleotides are TGCGCCAGCAGCTCTTCGACAGGGGGGGGCTCTGGGGCCAACGTCCTGACTTTC. Its translation is CASSSSTGGGSGANVLTF. The genes are TRBV5-1 and TRBJ2-6, with 9 bases lining up with TRBD1. With V trimmed by 3 bases and J by 0 bases, 7 bases remained unmatched. Looked up from germline, CDR1 is SGHRS and CDR2 is YFSETQ. This CDR3 spans 18 amino acids.

This clonotype has a handful of counts. CDR3 loop: CASSGQFSTDTQYF. DNA of the CDR3: TGTGCCAGTTCTGGGCAGTTTAGCACAGATACGCAGTATTTT. The rearrangement joins TRBV7-2 to TRBJ2-3; no reliable D call. Germline V CDR1 and CDR2: SGHTA, FQGNSA. Trimming removed 9 bases at V and 0 bases at J, with 13 bases between. CDR3 length: 14 amino acids.

This chain connects TRBV4-2 to TRBJ2-7, with TRBD1 matching over 7 bases. Germline V gives CDR1 LGHNA, CDR2 YNFKEQ. The CDR3 runs to 14 residues. J lost 5 bases, V lost 1 base, and 5 bases had no gene match. CDR3 amino acids: CASSQVTGENEQYF. The CDR3 nucleotides read TGTGCCAGCAGCCAAGTTACAGGGGAAAACGAGCAGTACTTC.

The rearrangement joins TRBV3-1 to TRBJ2-3; D might be TRBD2 (6 bases). V was trimmed by 0 bases and J by 4 bases, leaving 14 bases between them. The CDR3 has 16 amino acids. Germline V gives CDR1 LGHDT, CDR2 YNNKEL (reference sequence). CDR3 in DNA: TGTGCCAGCAGCCAAGACGGTGGGGGGTTTGCAGATACGCAGTATTTT. It is translated as CASSQDGGGFADTQYF.

The chain combines TRBV3-1 with TRBJ2-7; no clear D. There are 14 residues in the CDR3. V lost 4 bases, J lost 3 bases, and 13 bases lay in between. Germline lookup yields CDR1 LGHDT and CDR2 YNNKEL (reference sequence). The CDR3 coding sequence is TGTGCCAGCAGCCCTTCTTGGGGAAGCTACGAGCAGTACTTC. Amino acid sequence: CASSPSWGSYEQYF.

This clonotype appeared once. The chain joins TRBV6-2 or TRBV6-3 to TRBJ2-2; D unresolved. The V gene's germline CDR1 is MNHEY and CDR2 SVGEGT. V lost 5 bases to trimming and J lost 2 bases, with 12 bases between them. The CDR3 spans 15 residues. The CDR3 sequence is CASSRPGLNTGELFF. The CDR3 bases are TGTGCCAGCAGTAGACCGGGCCTTAACACCGGGGAGCTGTTTTTT.

The chain carries TRBV7-9 and TRBJ1-2; a possible D gene is TRBD1 (6 bases). V gave up 2 bases and J gave up 7 bases, with 14 bases separating them. The CDR3 extends over 14 amino acids. From germline, CDR1 is SEHNR and CDR2 FQNEAQ (reference sequence). The CDR3, as DNA: TGTGCCAGCAGCTTAATGGAGACGACAGGTGGCTACACCTTC. The encoded protein is CASSLMETTGGYTF.

This clonotype was seen a handful of times. The J gene is TRBJ2-5, the V gene TRBV30; D is possibly TRBD1 (6 bases). The CDR3 spans 13 residues. Germline V gives CDR1 GTSNPN, CDR2 SVGIG (reference sequence). Trimming stripped 2 bases from V and 7 bases from J, with 14 bases between. The CDR3 DNA reads TGTGCCTGGAGTCGTGAGGGGGTAGGGACCCAGTACTTC. Translated, it gives CAWSREGVGTQYF.

The rearrangement uses TRBV28 and TRBJ1-5, with TRBD1 matching 8 bases. This CDR3 is 15 amino acids long. The germline V gene has CDR1 MDHEN and CDR2 SYDVKM. V lost 6 bases to trimming and J lost 2 bases; unmatched junction nucleotides: 6. CDR3 protein: CASSTEGQGNQPQHF. The CDR3 DNA is TGTGCCAGCAGCACAGAGGGACAGGGCAATCAGCCCCAGCATTTT.